Listed below are T cell receptor beta chains from one sample, sequenced in a study of cytomegalovirus exposure and HLA in healthy donors. Profiling relied on immunoSEQ multiplex PCR, and the TCRdb table lists in-frame clones only, not all of them. The profile shows 120,000 to 150,000 clones, roughly three quarters of them singletons. Sequenced: PBMCs. The receptors stem from a woman aged 40 to 49 in good health and CMV-seronegative. Both conserved end residues are part of each CDR3. Each record gives: CDR3 length, J gene, D gene, V gene, clone size, CDR3 DNA, CDR3 protein. A D gene is named only where the DNA matches it firmly. A clone size is listed for some rows: how often the clone was seen (once, few, many), or a class if it is expanded.

>14|TRBJ2-2|NA|TRBV19|NA
TGTGCCAGTAGTTTGGAGGGATGGACCGGGGAGCTGTTTTTT
CASSLEGWTGELFF
>12|TRBJ2-3|NA|TRBV7-2|few
TGTGCCAGCAGCCCATTCACAGATACGCAGTATTTT
CASSPFTDTQYF
>13|TRBJ2-7|NA|TRBV6-5|NA
TGTGCCAGCAGCCACGCAGAGGGCTACGAGCAGTACTTC
CASSHAEGYEQYF
>15|TRBJ1-6|TRBD1|TRBV7-9|NA
TGTGCCAGCAGCCGGGGACAGGCTATTAATTCACCCCTCCACTTT
CASSRGQAINSPLHF
>15|TRBJ1-2|NA|TRBV15|NA
TGTGCCACCAGCAGAGATCCCCTGTACGCGGGGGAGATCACCTTC
CATSRDPLYAGEITF
>15|TRBJ1-5|TRBD1|TRBV28|NA
TGTGCCAGCGCGACCCCGGGACAGGGGTATCAGCCCCAGCATTTT
CASATPGQGYQPQHF
>14|TRBJ1-4|NA|TRBV7-9|NA
TGTGCCAGCAGCTTTCAAACGGGTGATGAAAAACTGTTTTTT
CASSFQTGDEKLFF
>15|TRBJ2-7|NA|TRBV27|NA
TGTGCCAGCAGTCCGCTATTCGAACGTCACTACGAGCAGTACTTC
CASSPLFERHYEQYF
>21|TRBJ1-4|NA|TRBV9|NA
TGTGCCAGCAGCGTAGGAATCGGTACAGGGAGCGCGGAATCAACTAATGAAAAACTGTTTTTT
CASSVGIGTGSAESTNEKLFF
>13|TRBJ1-4|NA|TRBV18|few
TGTGCCAGCTCAGAGGGCCTCTCTGAAAAACTGTTTTTT
CASSEGLSEKLFF
>14|TRBJ2-2|NA|TRBV7-9|NA
TGTTCCAGCTTCCCGACCGGGTACACCGGGGAGCTGTTTTTT
CSSFPTGYTGELFF
>13|TRBJ2-5|NA|TRBV11-2|NA
TGTGCCAGCAGCTTAGCCTATGCGGAGACCCAGTACTTC
CASSLAYAETQYF
>17|TRBJ2-2|NA|TRBV27|NA
TGTGCCAGCAGTTTACAAGAGCGGAGCTTGAACACCGGGGAGCTGTTTTTT
CASSLQERSLNTGELFF
>16|TRBJ2-2|NA|TRBV11-2|NA
TGTGCCAGCAGCTTACGACTAGGAGTCTCCACCGGGGAGCTGTTTTTT
CASSLRLGVSTGELFF
>14|TRBJ2-3|TRBD2|TRBV6-1|NA
TGTGCCAGCTCTACTAGCGGGGACACAGATACGCAGTATTTT
CASSTSGDTDTQYF
>15|TRBJ2-5|NA|TRBV6-5|few
TGTGCCAGCAGTTACACAGGGGACTTGCAAGAGACCCAGTACTTC
CASSYTGDLQETQYF
>14|TRBJ2-1|NA|TRBV6-1|NA
TGTGCCAGCACGGGTCCGAGCTCCTACAATGAGCAGTTCTTC
CASTGPSSYNEQFF
>14|TRBJ2-1|NA|TRBV6-5|NA
TGTGCCAGCAGTTACTCGGGGACACGAGTTGGGCAGTTCTTC
CASSYSGTRVGQFF
>22|TRBJ2-6|TRBD2|TRBV4-1|few
TGCGCCAGCAGCCAAGTTCAAGCGGGACTTCTCTCCGTGGGCTCTGGGGCCAACGTCCTGACTTTC
CASSQVQAGLLSVGSGANVLTF
>18|TRBJ2-1|TRBD2|TRBV9|few
TGTGCCAGCAGCGTAGATCCTAGCGGGAGGCCAGGCTACAATGAGCAGTTCTTC
CASSVDPSGRPGYNEQFF
>14|TRBJ2-7|NA|TRBV5-4|NA
TGTGCCAGCAGCCCTACAGGGCCCTCCTACGAGCAGTACTTC
CASSPTGPSYEQYF
>12|TRBJ1-1|NA|TRBV19|NA
TGTGCCAGTAGTGAGGGACTCACTGAAGCTTTCTTT
CASSEGLTEAFF
>14|TRBJ2-7|NA|TRBV5-5|NA
TGTGCCAGCAGCTTGGGACAGATCTCCTACGAGCAGTACTTC
CASSLGQISYEQYF
>13|TRBJ2-7|TRBD1|TRBV30|NA
TGTGCCTGGAGTCAGGGGGCTTCCTACGAGCAGTACTTC
CAWSQGASYEQYF
>15|TRBJ2-2|TRBD1|TRBV10-3|NA
TGTGCCATCAGGACCGGGACAGGGGACACCGGGGAGCTGTTTTTT
CAIRTGTGDTGELFF
>15|TRBJ1-2|NA|TRBV18|NA
TGTGCCAGCTCCCCGGAAGGAGACAGCGATTATGGCTACACCTTC
CASSPEGDSDYGYTF
>15|TRBJ2-2|TRBD1|TRBV7-9|few
TGTGCCAGCAGCTTCGGGACAGGGGGTACCGGGGAGCTGTTTTTT
CASSFGTGGTGELFF
>12|TRBJ2-7|NA|TRBV11-3|once
TGTGCCAGCAGCTCTGGGAGAAACGAGCAGTACTTC
CASSSGRNEQYF
>14|TRBJ2-7|TRBD2|TRBV5-1|few
TGCGCCAGCAGCTTTAGCGGGGACCCCTACGAGCAGTACTTC
CASSFSGDPYEQYF
>14|TRBJ2-2|TRBD2|TRBV6-5|few
TGTGCCAGCAGTCCCGGGGGGGGAACCGGGGAGCTGTTTTTT
CASSPGGGTGELFF
>14|TRBJ1-1|NA|TRBV5-1|once
TGCGCCAGCAGCTTGGGGCCAGTGAACACTAAAGCTTTCTTT
CASSLGPVNTKAFF
>12|TRBJ1-1|TRBD1|TRBV28|few
TGTGCCAGCAGGGATGGGACAGGGCGAGCTTTCTTT
CASRDGTGRAFF
>14|TRBJ2-6|NA|TRBV27|few
TGTGCCAGCAGTTTGGCATCTGGGGCCAACGTCCTGACTTTC
CASSLASGANVLTF
>14|TRBJ2-7|NA|TRBV30|NA
TGTGCCTGGACCGGGCCCCAGGGAATCCACGAGCAGTACTTC
CAWTGPQGIHEQYF
>12|TRBJ1-1|NA|TRBV7-6|few
TGTGCCAGCAGCTTAGTCCCGACTGAAGCTTTCTTT
CASSLVPTEAFF